A selection of T cell receptor beta chains follows, all from one sample in a study of cytomegalovirus exposure and HLA in healthy donors. Generated by immunoSEQ multiplex PCR, the TCRdb table keeps only in-frame clones and is missing some. The profile shows about 96,000 clones, more than 60% of them singletons. The sequenced sample was PBMCs. The receptors stem from a man aged 50 to 60 in good health and CMV-seropositive. Both conserved end residues are part of each CDR3. D genes are given only for firm matches. The size entry is marked missing in some rows and otherwise reads once, few, many or a size class.

size: -
J: TRBJ2-6
D: -
V: TRBV19
DNA: TGTGCCAGTAGCCCTACTGGGGCCAACGTCCTGACTTTC
CDR3: CASSPTGANVLTF

size: -
J: TRBJ1-4
D: -
V: TRBV4-1
DNA: TGCGCCAGCAGCCAAGGGTCTCGGGGGGGGACTAATGAAAAACTGTTTTTT
CDR3: CASSQGSRGGTNEKLFF

size: -
J: TRBJ2-7
D: -
V: TRBV6-5
DNA: TGTGCCAGCAGTTCGCCAGGGGGAGGCTCCTACGAGCAGTACTTC
CDR3: CASSSPGGGSYEQYF

size: -
J: TRBJ2-3
D: TRBD2
V: TRBV9
DNA: TGTGCCAGCGCTGCAACTAGCGGCTCAGATACGCAGTATTTT
CDR3: CASAATSGSDTQYF

size: -
J: TRBJ2-6
D: TRBD2
V: TRBV11-2
DNA: TGTGCCAGCAGCTTGACTGCGGGGGGTCTTGGGGCCAACGTCCTGACTTTC
CDR3: CASSLTAGGLGANVLTF

size: -
J: TRBJ2-5
D: TRBD1
V: TRBV10-2
DNA: TGCGACAGCAGTGAGACGTCCGGGACAGCCGTCGAGACCCAGTACTTC
CDR3: CDSSETSGTAVETQYF

size: -
J: TRBJ2-7
D: -
V: TRBV11-2
DNA: TGTGCCAGCAGCGTCGGGGTATTGAGCTCCTACGAGCAGTACTTC
CDR3: CASSVGVLSSYEQYF

size: -
J: TRBJ1-2
D: TRBD1
V: TRBV19
DNA: TGTGCCAGTAGCCGACAGGGCCATGGCTACACCTTC
CDR3: CASSRQGHGYTF

size: once
J: TRBJ1-2
D: TRBD1
V: TRBV6-1
DNA: TGTGCCAGCAGTGTTCCACAGGGGGCTACTTATGGCTACCCCTTC
CDR3: CASSVPQGATYGYPF

size: -
J: TRBJ2-1
D: TRBD2
V: TRBV12-5
DNA: TGTGCTAGTGGGGGTAGCGGGAGCTCCTACAATGAGCAGTTCTTC
CDR3: CASGGSGSSYNEQFF

size: -
J: TRBJ2-7
D: -
V: TRBV7-8
DNA: TGTGCCAGCAGCAAAACAGAAAGCGAGCAGTACTTC
CDR3: CASSKTESEQYF

size: -
J: TRBJ2-7
D: TRBD1
V: TRBV15
DNA: TGTGCCACCAGCAGGGCACAGGGGGGCTCCTACGAGCAGTACTTC
CDR3: CATSRAQGGSYEQYF

size: -
J: TRBJ1-5
D: -
V: TRBV4-1
DNA: TGCGCCAGCAGCCAACAGGGACAAGCCAATCAGCCCCAGCATTTT
CDR3: CASSQQGQANQPQHF

size: -
J: TRBJ2-1
D: TRBD1
V: TRBV5-1
DNA: TGCGCCAGCAGCTTGACAGCGGGACAGGGGTACAATGAGCAGTTCTTC
CDR3: CASSLTAGQGYNEQFF

size: -
J: TRBJ1-2
D: -
V: TRBV30
DNA: TGTGCCTGGAGACCGGGAGCTAACTATGGCTACACCTTC
CDR3: CAWRPGANYGYTF

size: -
J: TRBJ1-3
D: -
V: TRBV7-3
DNA: TGTGCCAGCAGCTCCGGCTCTGGAAACACCATATATTTT
CDR3: CASSSGSGNTIYF

size: once
J: TRBJ1-5
D: -
V: TRBV19
DNA: TGTGCCAGTAGGCAGGATTATAGCAATCAGCCCCAGCATTTT
CDR3: CASRQDYSNQPQHF

size: -
J: TRBJ2-1
D: -
V: TRBV4-3
DNA: TGCGCCAGCAGCCAAGAGACGGGTGAGCAGTTCTTC
CDR3: CASSQETGEQFF

size: -
J: TRBJ1-5
D: TRBD1
V: TRBV27
DNA: TGTGCCAGTTCTCTAACCGGGACAGGGAATCAGCCCCAGCATTTT
CDR3: CASSLTGTGNQPQHF

size: -
J: TRBJ2-5
D: -
V: TRBV30
DNA: TGTGCCTGGGAGGGGGTCACCCAAGAGACCCAGTACTTC
CDR3: CAWEGVTQETQYF

size: -
J: TRBJ2-4
D: -
V: TRBV2
DNA: TGTGCCAGCGAAAAGGGAGACGGACTAGCCAAAAACATTCAGTACTTC
CDR3: CASEKGDGLAKNIQYF

size: -
J: TRBJ2-7
D: -
V: TRBV13
DNA: TGTGCCAGCAGACAATGGGGGGTCAGCTACGAGCAGTACTTC
CDR3: CASRQWGVSYEQYF

size: few
J: TRBJ1-1
D: -
V: TRBV7-2
DNA: TGTGCCAGCAGCTTTCAGGGAGGGGAAAGGAACACTGAAGCTTTCTTT
CDR3: CASSFQGGERNTEAFF

size: -
J: TRBJ1-2
D: -
V: TRBV5-1
DNA: TGCGCCAGCAGGGGCCGTACAGGGCGGGGCTACACCTTC
CDR3: CASRGRTGRGYTF

size: -
J: TRBJ1-2
D: TRBD1
V: TRBV5-1
DNA: TGCGCCAGCAATCTCGCAGGGGGCACCTATGGCTACACCTTC
CDR3: CASNLAGGTYGYTF

size: -
J: TRBJ1-2
D: -
V: TRBV11-2
DNA: TGTGCCAGCAGCTTAGCCCCGACAGATTCTAACTATGGCTACACCTTC
CDR3: CASSLAPTDSNYGYTF

size: -
J: TRBJ2-5
D: -
V: TRBV29-1
DNA: TGCAGCGTTGATCGGCAGGACTTGAAGACCCAGTACTTC
CDR3: CSVDRQDLKTQYF

size: once
J: TRBJ1-1
D: -
V: TRBV18
DNA: TGTGCCAGCTCACCGAATGGCAGGGAAGCTTTCTTT
CDR3: CASSPNGREAFF

size: -
J: TRBJ1-2
D: TRBD1
V: TRBV4-2
DNA: TGTGCCAGCAGCCAGGGACAGGGAGGTGTCTATGGCTACACCTTC
CDR3: CASSQGQGGVYGYTF

size: -
J: TRBJ2-2
D: TRBD2
V: TRBV9
DNA: TGTGCCAGCAGCACCGGACTAGCGGCGAACACCGGGGAGCTGTTTTTT
CDR3: CASSTGLAANTGELFF

size: -
J: TRBJ2-2
D: -
V: TRBV6-1
DNA: TGTGCCAGCAGAGAAGGGGAGACCGGGGAGCTGTTTTTT
CDR3: CASREGETGELFF

size: -
J: TRBJ2-1
D: -
V: TRBV6-1
DNA: TGTGCCAGCAAGGCGCCCGGGTCCTACAATGAGCAGTTCTTC
CDR3: CASKAPGSYNEQFF

size: -
J: TRBJ1-4
D: TRBD1
V: TRBV7-2
DNA: TGTGCCAGCAGCGAACAGGGGGGGAATGAAAAACTGTTTTTT
CDR3: CASSEQGGNEKLFF

size: few
J: TRBJ1-2
D: TRBD1
V: TRBV6-5
DNA: TGTGCCAGCAGTTACGCGGACAGGGGCGGCCGTGGCTACACCTTC
CDR3: CASSYADRGGRGYTF

size: -
J: TRBJ2-4
D: TRBD1
V: TRBV5-1
DNA: TGCGCCAGCAGCCTGGAACCCCGGCGGGACAGGGGACTTCTTAGGGACATTCAGTACTTC
CDR3: CASSLEPRRDRGLLRDIQYF

size: -
J: TRBJ1-1
D: TRBD1
V: TRBV7-2
DNA: TGTGCCAGCAGCTTAGCCGATACAGGGGCCCTTAACACTGAAGCTTTCTTT
CDR3: CASSLADTGALNTEAFF

size: -
J: TRBJ1-4
D: TRBD1
V: TRBV5-6
DNA: TGTGCCAGCACCAGGACAGGGGGCCCAACTAATGAAAAACTGTTTTTT
CDR3: CASTRTGGPTNEKLFF

size: -
J: TRBJ2-2
D: TRBD2
V: TRBV27
DNA: TGTGCCAGCAAGGCGGGGGGGCAAGTGAACACCGGGGAGCTGTTTTTT
CDR3: CASKAGGQVNTGELFF

size: -
J: TRBJ2-5
D: -
V: TRBV30
DNA: TGTGCCTGGAGTGCGGTACCCAGAGGAGAGACCCAGTACTTC
CDR3: CAWSAVPRGETQYF

size: few
J: TRBJ2-2
D: TRBD2
V: TRBV7-8
DNA: TGTGCCAGCAGCCCGGACGGGGGGGCGAACACCGGGGAGCTGTTTTTT
CDR3: CASSPDGGANTGELFF

size: -
J: TRBJ1-1
D: -
V: TRBV5-5
DNA: TGTGCCAGCAGCCTGGGACACAACGAAGCTTTCTTT
CDR3: CASSLGHNEAFF

size: -
J: TRBJ1-2
D: -
V: TRBV5-1
DNA: TGCGCCAGCAGCCTAGGCCGAGAGGGCGGCTACACCTTC
CDR3: CASSLGREGGYTF

size: -
J: TRBJ1-1
D: -
V: TRBV2
DNA: TGTGCCAGCAGTGACAGGGGTACTGAAGCTTTCTTT
CDR3: CASSDRGTEAFF

size: few
J: TRBJ1-5
D: -
V: TRBV4-3
DNA: TGCGCCAGCAGCCAAGATTACGTCAGTCTGGAGCAGCCCCAGCATTTT
CDR3: CASSQDYVSLEQPQHF

size: -
J: TRBJ2-3
D: -
V: TRBV7-9
DNA: TGTGCCAGCAGCTCTGAAGAGCTGGTTAGCACAGATACGCAGTATTTT
CDR3: CASSSEELVSTDTQYF

size: -
J: TRBJ1-4
D: -
V: TRBV4-1
DNA: TGCGCCAGCAGCCAGGCCAGAAATGAAAAACTGTTTTTT
CDR3: CASSQARNEKLFF